Presented here are 14 T cell receptor beta chains from one specimen sequenced in a study of blood T cell repertoires in COVID-19. Clones were sequenced by immunoSEQ multiplex PCR, and TCRdb holds only the in-frame ones, with some missing. The sample comprises a few hundred thousand clones, more than 70% of which are singletons, and roughly an eighth rests with the top ten. Specimen: peripheral blood. The receptors here all came from a man older than 75 with acute or convalescent COVID-19.

This chain links TRBV7-8 with TRBJ1-1, with 8 bases matching TRBD1. Trimming cost V 1 base and J 2 bases; bases outside gene matches: 6. This CDR3 spans 16 amino acids. Germline V gene lookup returns CDR1 SGHVS and CDR2 FQNEAQ. The chain's CDR3 is CASSLGQGLTNTEAFF. CDR3 DNA sequence: TGTGCCAGCAGCTTAGGACAGGGGCTCACTAACACTGAAGCTTTCTTT.

The chain links TRBV9 to TRBJ1-2; weak D call: TRBD1 (6 bases). The V end was cut by 3 bases, the J end by 7 bases, with 13 bases between. Germline-derived CDR1 and CDR2 are SGDLS and YYNGEE. The CDR3 is made up of 13 amino acids. The CDR3 region has the DNA TGTGCCAGCAGCGCGCAACAGGGAGCTGGCTACACCTTC. Protein sequence: CASSAQQGAGYTF. The full variable domain, its missing parts supplied by reference TRBV9 and TRBJ1-2, is DSGVTQTPKHLITATGQRVTLRCSPRSGDLSVYWYQQSLDQGLQFLIQYYNGEERAKGNILERFSAQQFPDLHSELNLSSLELGDSALYFCASSAQQGAGYTFGSGTRLTVV.

V is TRBV5-8 and J is TRBJ2-1, with 10 bases identical to TRBD2. V shed 1 base, J shed 7 bases, and the junction held 11 bases outside the gene matches. The CDR3 covers 17 residues. Germline CDR1 reads SGHTS; CDR2 reads YDEGEE. The CDR3: CASSLCITSGACNEQFF. CDR3 in DNA: TGTGCCAGCAGCTTGTGTATAACTAGCGGGGCGTGTAATGAGCAGTTCTTC.

This chain uses TRBV9 with TRBJ2-1, with TRBD1 as a possible D gene (7 bases). CDR1 is SGDLS and CDR2 is YYNGEE in the germline V gene. Trimming pared 0 bases from V and 9 bases from J, leaving 13 bases between. This CDR3 has 14 amino acids. The CDR3 sequence: CASSVGHRGGEQFF. The CDR3 DNA is TGTGCCAGCAGCGTAGGTCACAGGGGAGGTGAGCAGTTCTTC.

This chain links TRBV11-2 with TRBJ1-4, with D tentatively TRBD1 (5 bases). Trimming shortened V by 4 bases and J by 8 bases, and 17 bases separated the two germline ends. This CDR3 has 15 amino acids. In germline, CDR1 is SGHAT, CDR2 FQNNGV. The CDR3 nucleotides read TGTGCCAGCAGCTCTTCAGACGGTGGGGGGGAAAAACTGTTTTTT. It yields the protein CASSSSDGGGEKLFF.

CDR3 nucleotide sequence: TGTGCCAGCAGCGCGGGGGGGGTGAGGGAGACCCAGTACTTC. Its translation is CASSAGGVRETQYF. V usage is TRBV9 and J usage is TRBJ2-5; 8 bases are shared with TRBD2. The V gene end was trimmed by 3 bases and the J gene end by 5 bases; junction bases not matched to a gene: 6. Germline V gives CDR1 SGDLS, CDR2 YYNGEE. The CDR3 sequence is 14 residues long.

Worth noting for this clone: At one end the junction does not follow the germline gene, possibly because of a read error. This chain uses TRBV5-1 with TRBJ1-2; D is ambiguous. Germline-derived CDR1 and CDR2 are SGHRS and YFSETQ. This CDR3 contains 13 residues. CDR3 residues: CASSLAENCGYTF. CDR3 bases: TGCGCCAGCAGCTTGGCGGAGAACTGTGGCTACACCTTC.

The chain recombines TRBV2 with TRBJ1-1; D perhaps matches TRBD1 (5 bases). The germline gives CDR1 SNHLY, CDR2 FYNNEI. The V end was cut by 5 bases, the J end by 10 bases, with 17 bases between. The CDR3 is 13 amino acids. The CDR3 coding sequence is TGTGCCAGCAGTATCCAACAGGTTTCGGCAGCTTTCTTT. Protein sequence: CASSIQQVSAAFF.

The chain employs TRBV5-1 and TRBJ2-3, with TRBD2 identical over 8 bases. The length of the CDR3 is 16 residues. With 0 bases clipped from V and 1 base from J, the junction kept 4 bases outside the gene matches. Germline V gene lookup returns CDR1 SGHRS and CDR2 YFSETQ. CDR3 residues: CASSLAGTRRTDTQYF. In nucleotides, the CDR3 is TGCGCCAGCAGCTTGGCCGGGACTAGACGCACAGATACGCAGTATTTT.

The chain uses TRBV7-2 and TRBJ2-3; possible D gene TRBD2, 5 bases. CDR1 SGHTA and CDR2 FQGNSA come from the germline V gene. This CDR3 spans 14 amino acids. V dropped 5 bases and J dropped 3 bases, with 12 bases sitting between them. Here the CDR3 reads CASSLHPGTDTQYF. CDR3 in DNA: TGTGCCAGCAGCCTACACCCGGGAACAGATACGCAGTATTTT.

The genes are TRBV29-1 and TRBJ2-7, with D hard to call. The germline V and J ends were trimmed by 2 bases and 1 base, with 6 bases remaining between them. Germline V CDR1 and CDR2: SQVTM, ANQGSEA. This CDR3 region has 12 residues. The CDR3 DNA sequence: TGCAGCGTTGAATCAGTATCCTACGAGCAGTACTTC. Its translation: CSVESVSYEQYF.

As for this clone: Additional DNA sequences in this sample encode the identical CDR3. The chain recombines TRBV5-4 with TRBJ1-1; D possibly corresponds to TRBD1 (6 bases). The CDR3 has 13 amino acids. The ends were cut back, 2 bases at V and 5 bases at J, with 10 bases in the middle. Germline V gives CDR1 SGHNT, CDR2 YYREEE (reference sequence). This CDR3 is CASSLQGGTEAFF. Written as DNA, the CDR3 is TGTGCCAGCAGCTTACAGGGCGGAACTGAAGCTTTCTTT.

This clone was seen more than once but under ten times. The same CDR3 is also encoded by other DNA sequences in this sample. The chain links TRBV24-1 to TRBJ2-1; D may be TRBD2 (6 bases). The CDR3 runs to 16 residues. The V and J ends lost 6 bases and 0 bases respectively, with 14 bases between them. CDR1 and CDR2 (germline): KGHDR, SFDVKD. In DNA, the CDR3 is TGTGCCACCAGTCTCGGGGGACCAAGCTCCTACAATGAGCAGTTCTTC. It codes for CATSLGGPSSYNEQFF.

The V call is TRBV14, the J call TRBJ2-5, with D possibly matching TRBD2 (6 bases). CDR1 SGHDN and CDR2 FVKESK come from the germline V gene. The V and J ends lost 2 bases and 5 bases respectively, with 15 bases between them. There are 15 residues in the CDR3. As DNA, the CDR3 is TGTGCCAGCAGCCAAACGCTAGCGCTTCGGGAGACCCAGTACTTC. Protein: CASSQTLALRETQYF. Drawing the rest from reference TRBV14 and TRBJ2-5, the complete variable domain is EAGVTQFPSHSVIEKGQTVTLRCDPISGHDNLYWYRRVMGKEIKFLLHFVKESKQDESGMPNNRFLAERTGGTYSTLKVQPAELEDSGVYFCASSQTLALRETQYFGPGTRLLVL.